One and the same sample provided the 18 T cell receptor beta chains below, sequenced in a study of CD8+ T cells in alopecia areata. RNA extraction was followed by reverse transcription into cDNA, which acted as the sequencing template. Sequencing used immunoSEQ multiplex PCR; TCRdb keeps in-frame clones, though not all of them. This repertoire holds over 100,000 clones, and none appear only once. The sequencing input was lesional skin. These receptors were obtained from a C3H/HeJ mouse with alopecia areata. MHC haplotype of the mouse line: H2-k.

Note on this clone: Here the gene names and germline are mouse. The DNA ends 4 residues before the CDR3 does, and the rest of the CDR3 is filled in from the germline J gene. The chain employs TRBV13-3 and TRBJ2-4; D is possibly TRBD1 (6 bases). CDR1 and CDR2 from the germline V gene are NNHDY and SYVADS. The CDR3 loop spans 13 amino acids. CDR3 bases read: TGTGCCAGCAGCCCCGACAGGCCAAAC. Amino acid sequence: CASSPDRPN. The whole CDR3 region reads CASSPDRPNTLYF.

A remark on this clone: Each gene name is a mouse one. The CDR3 is cut off 4 residues early in the read; its end comes from the germline J gene. This sequence joins TRBV1 and TRBJ2-7; 8 bases line up with TRBD2. In germline, CDR1 is NSQYPW, CDR2 LRSPGD (reference sequence). The CDR3 length is 13 residues. The sequenced CDR3 bases are TGCACCTGCAGTGGTGGGGGGGGGTAT. Translation: CTCSGGGGY. The entire CDR3 protein reads CTCSGGGGYEQYF.

This clone has only a few counts. The germline and genes are mouse ones. The CDR3 end falls 4 residues outside the read, so it is completed with the germline J gene. V is TRBV17 and J is TRBJ2-2, with 9 bases identical to TRBD2. Germline values: CDR1 MNHDT, CDR2 YYDKIL. The CDR3 sequence is 15 residues long. V dropped 4 bases and J dropped 1; count of bases not matched to a gene: 1. CDR3 DNA (partial): TGTGCTAGCAGTAACTGGGGGGTAAACACCGGG. The encoded protein is CASSNWGVNTG. The complete CDR3 protein is CASSNWGVNTGQLYF.

In regard to this clone: The germline and genes are mouse ones. CDR3 in amino acids: CTCRRTGGPTEVFF. The covered CDR3 bases are TGCACCTGCAGGCGGACAGGGGGCCCCACA. V is TRBV1 and J is TRBJ1-1, with 11 positions matching TRBD1. Read coverage stops 4 residues before the CDR3 terminus; the germline J gene supplies the remainder. Germline V gene data show CDR1 as NSQYPW and CDR2 as LRSPGD (reference sequence). The V segment lost 6 bases and the J segment 4 bases; nucleotides outside the gene matches: 4. This CDR3 comprises 14 residues.

This clone was observed a handful of times. The germline and genes are mouse ones. The sequence runs out 4 residues before the end of the CDR3; the remainder is reconstructed from the germline J gene. The gene calls are TRBV1 and TRBJ2-2, with TRBD1 as a possible D gene (5 bases). This CDR3 is 13 amino acids long. The germline V gene encodes CDR1 NSQYPW and CDR2 LRSPGD (reference sequence). V lost 5 bases and J lost 4, with 8 bases in between. This chain's CDR3 is CTCSPRGTGQLYF. The DNA read from the CDR3 is TGCACCTGCAGTCCGAGGGGCACCGGG.

A word on this clone: Genes and germline are mouse. Read sequence stops 4 residues before the CDR3 end, and the germline J gene provides the missing end. The chain carries TRBV1 and TRBJ2-7; 9 bases are a match to TRBD1. The CDR3 runs 15 residues. From germline, CDR1 is NSQYPW and CDR2 LRSPGD (reference sequence). The CDR3 DNA, read in part, is TGCACCTGCAGTGCAGCGGGGGACAGGGTGGAT. Protein sequence: CTCSAAGDRVD. The CDR3, in full, reads CTCSAAGDRVDEQYF.

This clone showed up just a few times. The listed genes are named as in mouse. The CDR3 end falls 4 residues outside the read, so it is completed with the germline J gene. The V call is TRBV17, the J call TRBJ1-4, with TRBD1 matching over 7 bases. The junction had 3 bases not matched to a gene; V was cut back by 3 bases and J by 2 bases. The germline CDR1 and CDR2 sequences are MNHDT and YYDKIL. There are 15 residues in the CDR3. CDR3 bases read: TGTGCTAGCAGTAGCATACAGGGGTCCAACGAA. Translating gives CASSSIQGSNE. The whole CDR3 sequence reads CASSSIQGSNERLFF.

There are a few counts of this clone. Mouse germline and gene names are used. Read sequence stops 4 residues before the CDR3 end, and the germline J gene provides the missing end. The rearrangement links TRBV1 to TRBJ2-3; TRBD2 might be the D (6 bases). Germline CDR1 reads NSQYPW; CDR2 reads LRSPGD (reference sequence). The CDR3 extends over 15 amino acids. The ends were cut back, 3 bases at V and 0 bases at J, with 10 bases in the middle. The part of the CDR3 DNA that was read is TGCACCTGCAGTGCTGGGACTTTTAGTGCAGAA. Residues: CTCSAGTFSAE. The entire CDR3 protein is CTCSAGTFSAETLYF.

This clone was picked up a small number of times. Mouse germline and gene names are used. From the germline J gene comes the end of the CDR3, since the read stops 4 residues before it. V gene TRBV13-3 combines with J gene TRBJ1-2, with 8 bases aligning to TRBD1. V was clipped by 2 bases and J by 3 bases; unmatched bases: 12. The germline CDR1 and CDR2 sequences are NNHDY and SYVADS. This CDR3 contains 17 residues. CDR3 sequence reads: CASSERGQGARDSDYTF. CDR3 DNA, as far as it was read: TGTGCCAGCAGTGAAAGGGGGCAGGGGGCGCGGGACTCC.

This clone has only a few counts. The germline and genes are mouse ones. With the read ending 4 residues before the CDR3 end, the germline J gene is used to fill in that end. This sequence joins TRBV19 and TRBJ2-5; tentative D call: TRBD1 (6 bases). The germline V and J ends were trimmed by 3 bases and 0 bases, with 17 bases remaining between them. From germline, CDR1 is FNHDT and CDR2 SITEND (reference sequence). The CDR3 consists of 17 residues. The CDR3 is CASSTLSGTPNQDTQYF. Incomplete CDR3 DNA: TGTGCCAGCAGTACCCTCTCAGGGACACCTAACCAAGAC.

Comment on this clone: Any gene name here is a mouse gene name. Read data end 4 residues before the CDR3 end; the end is taken from the germline J gene. The rearrangement joins TRBV1 to TRBJ1-1; 8 bases are a match to TRBD1. V lost 0 bases and J lost 3; bases outside the gene matches: 6. The CDR3 spans 16 residues. CDR1 and CDR2 from the germline V gene are NSQYPW and LRSPGD (reference sequence). This chain's CDR3 is CTCSAEGRGHDTEVFF. Partial CDR3 DNA: TGCACCTGCAGTGCAGAGGGCAGGGGGCACGACACA.

Details on this clone: Gene names denote mouse genes. The DNA ends 4 residues before the CDR3 does, and the rest of the CDR3 is filled in from the germline J gene. This chain connects TRBV31 to TRBJ2-7; D perhaps matches TRBD2 (5 bases). The germline V gene has CDR1 GKSSPN and CDR2 SITVG. CDR3 length: 11 residues. The CDR3 DNA, read in part, is TGTGCCTGGAGTCGGACTTAT. Protein sequence: CAWSRTY. The CDR3 as a whole reads CAWSRTYEQYF.

Regarding this clone: Gene labels here are mouse ones. Read data end 4 residues before the CDR3 end; the end is taken from the germline J gene. The chain couples TRBV13-3 to TRBJ2-3, with D maybe TRBD2 (7 bases). Germline loops: CDR1 NNHDY, CDR2 SYVADS. This CDR3 spans 14 amino acids. V was clipped by 2 bases and J by 3 bases, with 10 bases between them. CDR3 amino acids: CASSELGGAETLYF. The sequenced CDR3 bases are TGTGCCAGCAGTGAATTGGGGGGCGCAGAA.

This clone showed up just a few times. Here the gene names and germline are mouse. The CDR3 end lies 4 residues beyond the end of the read and is filled in from the germline J gene. Other DNA sequences from this sample encode an identical CDR3 as well. The chain recombines TRBV12-2 with TRBJ2-7; TRBD2 matches 7 bases. The CDR3 covers 14 residues. Germline V gene lookup returns CDR1 SGHLS and CDR2 HYDKME. The ends lost 2 bases at V and 0 bases at J; junction bases unmatched: 3. Partial CDR3 DNA: TGTGCCAGCTCTCCCACTGGGGACTCCTAT. Encoded protein: CASSPTGDSY. The complete CDR3 reads CASSPTGDSYEQYF.

Regarding this clone: TCRdb and the translated DNA give different amino acids at residue 11; the protein presented here is the one translated from the DNA. Mouse germline and gene names are used. The read ends 3 residues shy of where the CDR3 ends; the end is completed using the germline J gene. The chain links TRBV13-2 to TRBJ1-6, with no clear D. TRBJ1-6 is an open reading frame whose function is uncertain. The CDR3 loop spans 14 amino acids. Germline V lookup: CDR1 NNHNN, CDR2 SYGAGS (reference sequence). Trimming pared 2 bases from V and 4 bases from J, leaving 7 bases between. The part of the CDR3 DNA that was read is TGTGCCAGCGGTGAAGAACAATATAATTCGCCC. Translating it yields CASGEEQYNSP. The entire CDR3 sequence reads CASGEEQYNSPLYF.

Concerning this clone: Gene labels here are mouse ones. The read comes to an end 4 residues before the CDR3 does, leaving the germline J gene to fill in the end. The genes are TRBV1 and TRBJ2-3, with 10 bases that match TRBD2. Germline V gene data show CDR1 as NSQYPW and CDR2 as LRSPGD (reference sequence). The CDR3 consists of 16 residues. V gave up 5 bases and J gave up 0 bases; unmatched junction bases: 5. CDR3 sequence: CTCSSLGGRSAETLYF. Partial CDR3 DNA: TGCACCTGCAGTTCCCTGGGGGGGCGAAGTGCAGAA. Together with reference TRBV1 and TRBJ2-3, the CDR3 gives the full variable domain: VTLLEQNPRWRLVPRGQAVNLRCILKNSQYPWMSWYQQDLQKQLQWLFTLRSPGDKEVKSLPGADYLATRVTDTELRLQVANMSQGRTLYCTCSSLGGRSAETLYFGSGTRLTVL.

This clone has ten or more counts. Here the gene names and germline are mouse. The read falls 4 residues short of the CDR3 end, and the missing part is taken from the germline J gene. This chain links TRBV14 with TRBJ2-1, with 11 bases fitting TRBD2. This CDR3 spans 15 amino acids. Per germline, CDR1 SGHDT and CDR2 FRDEAV. V dropped 5 bases and J dropped 1; count of bases not matched to a gene: 2. CDR3: CASSRDWGNYAEQFF. The sequenced CDR3 bases are TGTGCCAGCAGCAGGGACTGGGGGAACTATGCT.

This clone was detected a few times. Gene labels here are mouse ones. The sequenced fragment ends 4 residues before the CDR3 boundary, so the rest is inferred from the germline J gene. This chain links TRBV13-1 with TRBJ2-1; 11 nucleotides align to TRBD2. Unmatched junction bases numbered 2, after V lost 0 bases and J lost 3 bases. Germline CDR1 and CDR2: NSHNY and SYGAGN. The CDR3 has 16 amino acids. The DNA read from the CDR3 is TGTGCCAGCAGTGATGGACTGGGGGGGTTCTATGCT. Translated, it gives CASSDGLGGFYA. The complete CDR3 protein is CASSDGLGGFYAEQFF.